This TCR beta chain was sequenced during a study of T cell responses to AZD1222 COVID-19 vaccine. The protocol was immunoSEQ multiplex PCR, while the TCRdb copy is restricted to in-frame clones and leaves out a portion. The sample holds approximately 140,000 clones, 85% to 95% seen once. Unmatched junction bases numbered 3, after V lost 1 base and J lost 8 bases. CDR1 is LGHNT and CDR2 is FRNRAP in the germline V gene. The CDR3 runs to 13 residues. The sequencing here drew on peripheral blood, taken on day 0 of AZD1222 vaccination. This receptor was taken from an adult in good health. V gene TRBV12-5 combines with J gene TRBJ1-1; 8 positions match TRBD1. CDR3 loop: CASGLGRGREAFF. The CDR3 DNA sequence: TGTGCTAGTGGTTTGGGCAGGGGGCGCGAAGCTTTCTTT.